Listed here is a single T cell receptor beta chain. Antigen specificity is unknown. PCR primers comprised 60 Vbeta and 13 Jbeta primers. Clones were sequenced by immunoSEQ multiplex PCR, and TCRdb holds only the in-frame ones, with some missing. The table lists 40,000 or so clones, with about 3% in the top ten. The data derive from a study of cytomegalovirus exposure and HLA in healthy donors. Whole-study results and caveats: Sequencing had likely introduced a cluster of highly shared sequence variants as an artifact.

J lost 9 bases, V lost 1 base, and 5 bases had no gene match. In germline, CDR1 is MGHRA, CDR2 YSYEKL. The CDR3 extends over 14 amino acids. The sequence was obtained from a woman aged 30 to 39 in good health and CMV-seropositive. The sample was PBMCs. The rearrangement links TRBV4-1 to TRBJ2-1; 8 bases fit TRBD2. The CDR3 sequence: CASSQVAGGSEQFF. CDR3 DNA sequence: TGCGCCAGCAGCCAAGTCGCGGGGGGTAGTGAGCAGTTCTTC.